Below, 31 T cell receptor beta chains from the same sample are listed, as sequenced in a study of cytomegalovirus exposure and HLA in healthy donors (TCRdb year 2017). Library generation was performed with the immunoSEQ multiplex PCR assay. For the multiplex PCR, a mixture combining 60 forward primers for TCR Vbeta segments and 13 reverse primers for TCR Jbeta segments was used. Held by TCRdb, this immuneACCESS table contains in-frame sequences only and omits some clones. Under half of the omission traces to an unresolved V gene where checked; the cause of the rest is unknown. Present in this sample are 95,000 to 150,000 clones, roughly 66% of which were seen just once. The ten largest clones add up to less than 2% of the sample. The material sequenced was PBMCs. These TCRs come from a man aged 18 to 30 in good health and CMV-seronegative.

This chain uses TRBV7-6 with TRBJ2-3, with D possibly TRBD1 on 5 matching bases. Per germline, CDR1 SGHVS and CDR2 FNYEAQ. Trimming removed 5 bases from V and 6 bases from J, with 18 bases in between. The CDR3 covers 15 residues. CDR3 sequence (DNA): TGTGCCAGCAGCCAGGGCCCCACCTGGGGCGATACGCAGTATTTT. Residues: CASSQGPTWGDTQYF.

The genes are TRBV28 and TRBJ1-6; D uncertain. The CDR3 is 14 amino acids. V gave up 11 bases and J gave up 3 bases, with 14 bases separating them. Germline values: CDR1 MDHEN, CDR2 SYDVKM. This chain's CDR3 is CASRSGNYNSPLHF. The CDR3 nucleotides are TGTGCCTCCCGCTCGGGGAACTATAATTCACCCCTCCACTTT.

This chain uses TRBV18 with TRBJ2-2; a weak D match, TRBD2 (6 bases). Trimming pared 3 bases from V and 1 base from J, leaving 9 bases between. This CDR3 is 15 amino acids long. Germline V gives CDR1 KGHSH, CDR2 LQKENI. CDR3 loop: CASSPGLRNTGELFF. CDR3 sequence (DNA): TGTGCCAGCTCACCGGGACTGAGGAACACCGGGGAGCTGTTTTTT.

This rearrangement joins TRBV19 to TRBJ2-7, with D maybe TRBD2 (6 bases). Germline V lookup: CDR1 LNHDA, CDR2 SQIVND (reference sequence). Trimming took off 4 bases at V and 1 base at J, with 11 bases between the two ends. The CDR3 runs to 14 residues. The CDR3 here is CASSREATSYEQYF. CDR3 in DNA: TGTGCCAGTAGTAGGGAGGCCACATCCTACGAGCAGTACTTC.

Comments on this clone: The junction shows a germline mismatch at one end, possibly a read error. The J gene is TRBJ1-2, the V gene TRBV30, with a tentative D call TRBD1 (5 bases). Germline V gene lookup returns CDR1 GTSNPN and CDR2 SVGIG (reference sequence). The CDR3 totals 8 residues. This chain's CDR3 is CAWSVGHF. In nucleotides, the CDR3 is TGTGCCTGGAGTGTGGGGCACTTC.

The chain recombines TRBV19 with TRBJ2-7; 9 nucleotides align to TRBD1. The CDR3 totals 15 residues. Germline V gene lookup returns CDR1 LNHDA and CDR2 SQIVND (reference sequence). J was trimmed by 4 bases and V by 5 bases; bases with no gene match: 9. The CDR3 bases are TGTGCCAGTAGTGGGGGACAGGGTTCCCCTTACGAGCAGTACTTC. It is translated as CASSGGQGSPYEQYF.

This clone showed up just a few times. This rearrangement joins TRBV5-1 to TRBJ2-7; TRBD1 aligns across 7 bases. Unmatched junction bases numbered 6, after V lost 1 base and J lost 2 bases. CDR1 is SGHRS, CDR2 YFSETQ, per germline. The CDR3 is 15 residues long. CDR3: CASSLLGTVTYEQYF. The CDR3 nucleotides read TGCGCCAGCAGCTTGCTCGGGACAGTTACCTACGAGCAGTACTTC.

The rearrangement uses TRBV27 and TRBJ1-5, with a tentative D call TRBD1 (6 bases). CDR1 is MNHEY, CDR2 SMNVEV, per germline (reference sequence). V lost 4 bases, J lost 1 base, and 11 bases lay in between. The length of the CDR3 is 15 residues. The CDR3 spells CASSSTGISNQPQHF. CDR3 in DNA: TGTGCCAGCAGTTCCACAGGGATCAGCAATCAGCCCCAGCATTTT.

The CDR3 sequence is CAWTDPGGGNTIYF. The CDR3 coding sequence is TGTGCCTGGACCGACCCGGGTGGTGGAAACACCATATATTTT. The rearrangement uses TRBV30 and TRBJ1-3; D gene unclear. Looked up from germline, CDR1 is GTSNPN and CDR2 is SVGIG (reference sequence). The CDR3 extends over 14 amino acids. With 4 bases removed from V and 3 bases from J, the gap between germline ends came to 13 bases.

The chain carries TRBV29-1 and TRBJ2-1; D is perhaps TRBD2 (5 bases). The CDR3 has 14 amino acids. V was shortened by 6 bases and J by 4 bases, with 16 bases between the two germline ends. CDR1 and CDR2 from the germline V gene are SQVTM and ANQGSEA. CDR3 sequence: CSVAVQRAYNEQFF. The CDR3 region has the DNA TGCAGCGTAGCGGTACAGAGGGCGTACAATGAGCAGTTCTTC.

A few counts support this clone. J is TRBJ2-7 and V is TRBV6-5; no definite D call. V shed 10 bases and J shed 4 bases, with 14 bases lying between them. Germline V gene sequence: CDR1 MNHEY, CDR2 SVGAGI. The CDR3 loop spans 12 amino acids. The CDR3 nucleotides are TGTGCCACGCGCGCCGGCGGTTACGAGCAGTACTTC. This sequence encodes CATRAGGYEQYF.

V and J are TRBV25-1 and TRBJ1-1; D gene unclear. This CDR3 has 14 residues. Deletions cut 2 bases from V and 0 bases from J, with 7 bases between. Germline V gene lookup returns CDR1 MGHDK and CDR2 SYGVNS. CDR3: CASSEQRLNTEAFF. The CDR3 DNA is TGTGCCAGCAGTGAACAACGGTTGAACACTGAAGCTTTCTTT.

J is TRBJ1-1 and V is TRBV19, with D unresolved. The V gene lost 6 bases and the J gene lost 7 bases, with 12 bases spanning the gap. Looked up from germline, CDR1 is LNHDA and CDR2 is SQIVND (reference sequence). The CDR3 consists of 12 residues. The CDR3 DNA follows: TGTGCCAGTAGCCAAGGTCAGGTTGAAGCTTTCTTT. Translation gives CASSQGQVEAFF.

This chain uses TRBV18 with TRBJ1-2; no clear D gene. The CDR3 totals 15 residues. Germline V CDR1 and CDR2: KGHSH, LQKENI. V lost 1 base, J lost 4 bases, and 13 bases lay in between. CDR3 sequence reads: CASSPLRELGYGYTF. CDR3 sequence (DNA): TGTGCCAGCTCACCACTGCGGGAATTAGGCTATGGCTACACCTTC. The full variable domain, completed using reference TRBV18 and TRBJ1-2, is NAGVMQNPRHLVRRRGQEARLRCSPMKGHSHVYWYRQLPEEGLKFMVYLQKENIIDESGMPKERFSAEFPKEGPSILRIQQVVRGDSAAYFCASSPLRELGYGYTFGSGTRLTVV.

As DNA, the CDR3 is TGTGCCGCGACCCCCAGGGATGGGAACACTGAAGCTTTCTTT. Protein product: CAATPRDGNTEAFF. V is TRBV6-6 and J is TRBJ1-1, with D tentatively TRBD1 (5 bases). The germline CDR1 and CDR2 sequences are MNHNY and SVGAGI (reference sequence). This CDR3 has 14 residues. V dropped 11 bases and J dropped 1 base, with 17 bases sitting between them.

The V gene is TRBV7-2, the J gene TRBJ2-2, with TRBD1 identical over 7 bases. V was pared by 5 bases and J by 7 bases, with 1 base of the junction left unmatched. Germline V gene lookup returns CDR1 SGHTA and CDR2 FQGNSA. This CDR3 has 12 residues. The CDR3 here is CASSHRGGELFF. The CDR3 DNA reads TGTGCCAGCAGCCACAGGGGCGGGGAGCTGTTTTTT.

The chain is built from TRBV6-6 and TRBJ2-7; 9 nucleotides match TRBD1. This CDR3 has 14 amino acids. Germline V gives CDR1 MNHNY, CDR2 SVGAGI (reference sequence). V gave up 4 bases and J gave up 5 bases; unmatched junction bases: 6. DNA of the CDR3: TGTGCCAGCAGTTCCCGGGACAGGGTTAACGAGCAGTACTTC. It specifies CASSSRDRVNEQYF.

This clone showed up just once. This chain connects TRBV4-1 to TRBJ1-3; a possible D gene is TRBD1 (5 bases). The length of the CDR3 is 15 residues. Trimming removed 0 bases at V and 3 bases at J, with 9 bases between. Germline CDR1 is MGHRA and CDR2 is YSYEKL. The CDR3 DNA follows: TGCGCCAGCAGCCAAGATCGGGGGGTTGGAAACACCATATATTTT. Residues: CASSQDRGVGNTIYF.

CDR3 coding DNA: TGTGCCAGCAGCCGGACTAGCGGTACCTACGAGCAGTACTTC. This encodes CASSRTSGTYEQYF. This chain uses TRBV5-4 with TRBJ2-7; 10 nucleotides align to TRBD2. This CDR3 has 14 amino acids. The V and J ends lost 4 bases and 2 bases, in that order; junction bases with no gene match: 3. Germline CDR1 and CDR2: SGHNT and YYREEE (reference sequence).

This clone was observed a few times. The chain recombines TRBV30 with TRBJ2-3; 8 nucleotides align to TRBD2. The CDR3 has 15 residues. J was trimmed by 2 bases and V by 5 bases; bases with no gene match: 9. The germline V gene has CDR1 GTSNPN and CDR2 SVGIG (reference sequence). CDR3 nucleotide sequence: TGTGCCTGGTGCGTGGGCGGGAGGCCCACAGATACGCAGTATTTT. Its translation is CAWCVGGRPTDTQYF.

The chain is built from TRBV6-5 and TRBJ1-1; D remains ambiguous. CDR1 is MNHEY, CDR2 SVGAGI, per germline. V dropped 5 bases and J dropped 3 bases, with 13 bases sitting between them. The CDR3 covers 14 residues. CDR3 nucleotides: TGTGCCAGCAGTCCCGTCGGTCCGGACACTGAAGCTTTCTTT. This encodes CASSPVGPDTEAFF.

The J gene is TRBJ2-7, the V gene TRBV4-1; D remains ambiguous. V was pared by 0 bases and J by 2 bases, with 2 bases between. The length of the CDR3 is 12 residues. The germline V gene encodes CDR1 MGHRA and CDR2 YSYEKL. Here the CDR3 DNA reads TGCGCCAGCAGCCAAGACACCTACGAGCAGTACTTC. Translating gives CASSQDTYEQYF.

This chain links TRBV2 with TRBJ1-2, with D possibly being TRBD1 (5 bases). V was cut by 2 bases and J by 5 bases, with 15 bases left in between. Germline values: CDR1 SNHLY, CDR2 FYNNEI. The CDR3 consists of 15 residues. As DNA, the CDR3 is TGTGCCAGCAGTGAATTGCCAGGGAAGATGTATGGCTACACCTTC. This sequence encodes CASSELPGKMYGYTF.

This clone was observed a few times. The chain employs TRBV9 and TRBJ2-1, with no clear D. This CDR3 spans 12 amino acids. V gave up 0 bases and J gave up 8 bases, with 6 bases separating them. Germline V gene data show CDR1 as SGDLS and CDR2 as YYNGEE. The CDR3 sequence: CASSVDSYEQFF. For the CDR3, the DNA is TGTGCCAGCAGCGTAGATTCCTATGAGCAGTTCTTC. The variable domain in full, with the rest retrieved from reference TRBV9 and TRBJ2-1, is DSGVTQTPKHLITATGQRVTLRCSPRSGDLSVYWYQQSLDQGLQFLIQYYNGEERAKGNILERFSAQQFPDLHSELNLSSLELGDSALYFCASSVDSYEQFFGPGTRLTVL.

J is TRBJ2-1 and V is TRBV5-4; 8 positions match TRBD2. Germline V gene sequence: CDR1 SGHNT, CDR2 YYREEE (reference sequence). The V and J ends lost 4 bases and 9 bases, in that order; junction bases with no gene match: 9. The CDR3 spans 14 residues. CDR3 amino acids: CASSHGLAESEQFF. CDR3 DNA sequence: TGTGCCAGCAGCCACGGACTAGCAGAATCTGAGCAGTTCTTC.

The chain combines TRBV27 with TRBJ2-3, with TRBD2 identical over 12 bases. Germline lookup yields CDR1 MNHEY and CDR2 SMNVEV (reference sequence). The ends lost 6 bases at V and 1 base at J; junction bases unmatched: 5. The CDR3 consists of 16 residues. CDR3 protein: CASSPRLAGGTDTQYF. The DNA of the CDR3 is TGTGCCAGCAGCCCGCGACTAGCGGGGGGCACAGATACGCAGTATTTT.

In its sample, this clone was seen a few times. CDR3: CASRSTGDQPQHF. The CDR3 nucleotides read TGTGCCAGCAGGTCGACAGGGGATCAGCCCCAGCATTTT. The chain joins TRBV6-4 to TRBJ1-5; 8 nucleotides align to TRBD1. Germline CDR1 and CDR2: MRHNA and SNTAGT. V trimming: 6 bases; J trimming: 5 bases; junction bases outside the gene matches: 3. The CDR3 is 13 residues long.

The gene calls are TRBV10-2 and TRBJ1-1; unclear D gene. Trimming shortened V by 7 bases and J by 3 bases, and 18 bases separated the two germline ends. Germline V gene data show CDR1 as WSHSY and CDR2 as SAAADI. The CDR3 is 15 amino acids. The CDR3 spells CASTARGKRDTEAFF. In DNA, the CDR3 is TGCGCCAGCACAGCTCGCGGGAAGAGGGACACTGAAGCTTTCTTT.

This clone was detected a few times. The chain carries TRBV12-5 and TRBJ1-4, with 7 positions matching TRBD1. V lost 8 bases and J lost 8; bases outside the gene matches: 20. Germline values: CDR1 LGHNT, CDR2 FRNRAP. The CDR3 loop spans 17 amino acids. The DNA for the CDR3 is TGTGCTAGTCGCCCGCGGACAGGCGAGTCCCCGGGGGAAAAACTGTTTTTT. Translation gives CASRPRTGESPGEKLFF.

This clone was seen more than once but under ten times. This chain uses TRBV29-1 with TRBJ2-6, with 10 positions matching TRBD2. J gave up 12 bases and V 5 bases, and 10 bases lay outside the gene matches. The CDR3 covers 14 residues. CDR1 SQVTM and CDR2 ANQGSEA come from the germline V gene. The CDR3 protein is CSVSASGGPSVLTF. The CDR3 DNA follows: TGCAGCGTTTCGGCTAGCGGGGGCCCTTCCGTCCTGACTTTC.

This chain joins TRBV6-1 and TRBJ2-2; D is possibly TRBD1 (5 bases). V lost 6 bases and J lost 5, with 16 bases in between. The CDR3 is 15 residues long. Germline loops: CDR1 MNHNS, CDR2 SASEGT. CDR3 sequence (DNA): TGTGCCAGCAGGATGACAGCCTTGGGGACCGGGGAGCTGTTTTTT. It specifies CASRMTALGTGELFF.